A single sample gave rise to the 19 T cell receptor beta chains below, sequenced in a study of T cells after somatic rescue of genetic block. Sequencing used immunoSEQ multiplex PCR; TCRdb keeps in-frame clones, though not all of them. The repertoire holds 67,000 or so clones, with roughly 93% as singletons. Material: peripheral blood mononuclear cells (PBMCs). These receptors originate from a man younger than 45.

This rearrangement joins TRBV5-4 to TRBJ2-1, with 8 bases identical to TRBD2. Germline values: CDR1 SGHNT, CDR2 YYREEE (reference sequence). The CDR3 runs 17 residues. With V trimmed by 2 bases and J by 0 bases, 7 bases remained unmatched. The CDR3 loop reads CASSLTKLADSYNEQFF. The CDR3 region has the DNA TGTGCCAGCAGCTTAACCAAACTAGCGGACTCCTACAATGAGCAGTTCTTC.

The V and J genes are TRBV19 and TRBJ1-4; D is possibly TRBD1 (5 bases). The CDR3 spans 11 residues. V was clipped by 8 bases and J by 7 bases, with 8 bases between them. Per germline, CDR1 LNHDA and CDR2 SQIVND (reference sequence). The CDR3 region has the DNA TGTGCCAGTGGGGGGGGTGAAAAACTGTTTTTT. This codes for CASGGGEKLFF.

The DNA of the CDR3 is TGTGCTAGTGGTCGGACAGGGGAAACAGATACGCAGTATTTT. Its translation: CASGRTGETDTQYF. The rearrangement uses TRBV12-5 and TRBJ2-3, with TRBD1 matching over 9 bases. Per the germline V gene, CDR1 is LGHNT and CDR2 is FRNRAP. Trimming took 5 bases from V and 3 from J; bases not matched to a gene: 3. This CDR3 is 14 amino acids long.

The J gene is TRBJ2-1, the V gene TRBV7-2; 8 positions agree with TRBD2. The CDR3 spans 16 residues. Trimming removed 4 bases from V and 14 bases from J; junction bases left unmatched: 19. Germline V CDR1 and CDR2: SGHTA, FQGNSA. The CDR3 spells CASSSSGTSSGGKEFF. CDR3 DNA: TGTGCCAGCAGCTCTTCCGGGACTAGTAGTGGGGGGAAGGAGTTCTTC.

J is TRBJ2-2 and V is TRBV9; possible D gene TRBD1, 6 bases. CDR1 SGDLS and CDR2 YYNGEE come from the germline V gene. The germline V and J ends were trimmed by 0 bases and 1 base, with 10 bases remaining between them. The CDR3 covers 16 residues. The CDR3 reads CASSVVVGGNTGELFF. The CDR3 nucleotides are TGTGCCAGCAGCGTAGTCGTAGGGGGGAACACCGGGGAGCTGTTTTTT.

The chain recombines TRBV6-1 with TRBJ1-2; the match to TRBD1 covers 7 bases. The CDR3 runs to 14 residues. V was clipped by 6 bases and J by 3 bases; unmatched bases: 7. Germline V lookup: CDR1 MNHNS, CDR2 SASEGT. This CDR3 reads CASSQGQVYYGYTF. The CDR3 DNA reads as TGTGCCAGCAGCCAAGGACAGGTGTACTATGGCTACACCTTC.

This clone showed up just once. The CDR3 protein is CASSLGQQETQYF. The CDR3 nucleotides are TGTGCCAGCAGCTTAGGACAGCAAGAGACCCAGTACTTC. The chain has TRBV7-8 and TRBJ2-5; perhaps TRBD1 as D (5 bases). Trimming pared 1 base from V and 2 bases from J, leaving 5 bases between. The length of the CDR3 is 13 residues. CDR1 and CDR2 from the germline V gene are SGHVS and FQNEAQ.

DNA for the CDR3: TGTGCCAGCAGTGACTCAGGGCTCCCTAACACTGAAGCTTTCTTT. The encoded protein is CASSDSGLPNTEAFF. J is TRBJ1-1 and V is TRBV6-1; perhaps TRBD1 as D (5 bases). CDR3 size: 15 residues. The germline V gene encodes CDR1 MNHNS and CDR2 SASEGT. V was cut by 3 bases and J by 2 bases, with 13 bases left in between.

This clone was picked up one time. The J gene is TRBJ2-1, the V gene TRBV4-2, with D perhaps given as TRBD1 or TRBD2 (6 bases each). The CDR3 contains 16 residues. Looked up from germline, CDR1 is LGHNA and CDR2 is YNFKEQ. V was shortened by 0 bases and J by 2 bases, with 11 bases between the two germline ends. The CDR3, as DNA: TGTGCCAGCAGCCAAGACCGGGGGCGTACCTACAATGAGCAGTTCTTC. This codes for CASSQDRGRTYNEQFF.

This clone has just a few counts. The J gene is TRBJ2-3, the V gene TRBV5-1; unclear D gene. Looked up from germline, CDR1 is SGHRS and CDR2 is YFSETQ. This CDR3 spans 14 amino acids. Trimming cost V 4 bases and J 2 bases, with 11 bases left between them. CDR3 loop: CASSRSLDTDTQYF. The CDR3 DNA follows: TGCGCCAGCAGCAGAAGTTTAGACACAGATACGCAGTATTTT.

V is TRBV9 and J is TRBJ2-3; TRBD2 aligns across 15 bases. The CDR3 contains 16 residues. V lost 2 bases and J lost 6; bases outside the gene matches: 4. The germline gives CDR1 SGDLS, CDR2 YYNGEE. The CDR3 nucleotides are TGTGCCAGCAGCGTGGGACTAGCGGGGGGCGGGGATACGCAGTATTTT. Protein product: CASSVGLAGGGDTQYF.

The chain has TRBV7-8 and TRBJ1-3; D gene unclear. The CDR3 loop spans 16 amino acids. Trimming removed 8 bases from V and 0 bases from J, with 17 bases in between. Per the germline V gene, CDR1 is SGHVS and CDR2 is FQNEAQ. CDR3 nucleotide sequence: TGTGCCAGCCGACTAGGTACACCAGACTCTGGAAACACCATATATTTT. As protein: CASRLGTPDSGNTIYF.

This chain links TRBV19 with TRBJ2-1; 8 bases are shared with TRBD2. The CDR3 contains 15 residues. After removal of 5 bases from V and 5 bases from J, the junction contained 8 bases not matched to a gene. Germline values: CDR1 LNHDA, CDR2 SQIVND (reference sequence). Here the CDR3 DNA reads TGTGCCAGTAGTCCCGGGGGGGGTAGGGACAATGAGCAGTTCTTC. This sequence encodes CASSPGGGRDNEQFF.

The V call is TRBV9, the J call TRBJ1-1; D not resolved. The CDR3 is 14 amino acids. Germline CDR1 and CDR2: SGDLS and YYNGEE. V was shortened by 4 bases and J by 2 bases, with 12 bases between the two germline ends. The CDR3 DNA reads as TGTGCCAGCAGCCCCCGCCTATTTAACACTGAAGCTTTCTTT. It is translated as CASSPRLFNTEAFF.

The chain couples TRBV2 to TRBJ2-7; D perhaps matches TRBD1 (6 bases). Germline V gives CDR1 SNHLY, CDR2 FYNNEI. Trimming pared 10 bases from V and 5 bases from J, leaving 21 bases between. The CDR3 covers 14 residues. As DNA, the CDR3 is TGTGCCATGAAACTAAGCAGGGGTGGCGACGAGCAGTACTTC. Protein: CAMKLSRGGDEQYF.

This chain connects TRBV18 to TRBJ2-1; TRBD2 matches 7 bases. This CDR3 has 15 amino acids. V shed 5 bases, J shed 3 bases, and the junction held 7 bases outside the gene matches. Per the germline V gene, CDR1 is KGHSH and CDR2 is LQKENI. The CDR3 region has the DNA TGTGCCAGCTCAGCCAGCGGGGCGGTCTACAATGAGCAGTTCTTC. Translating it yields CASSASGAVYNEQFF.

This chain connects TRBV23-1 to TRBJ2-3, with TRBD2 identical over 9 bases. TRBV23-1 is marked as an open reading frame, function uncertain. After removal of 4 bases from V and 4 bases from J, the junction contained 24 bases not matched to a gene. The CDR3 covers 21 residues. The CDR3 here is CASSLNQKGQTLAGRPDTQYF. CDR3 bases: TGCGCCAGCAGTCTAAATCAAAAGGGACAGACCCTAGCGGGAAGGCCAGATACGCAGTATTTT.

The CDR3 reads CASSLNLANTGELFF. Here the CDR3 DNA reads TGCGCCAGCAGCTTGAACCTAGCGAACACCGGGGAGCTGTTTTTT. The chain carries TRBV5-1 and TRBJ2-2; the D is unclear. Germline V CDR1 and CDR2: SGHRS, YFSETQ. The CDR3 has 15 residues. V was clipped by 1 base and J by 0 bases, with 7 bases between them.

This clone was detected a few times. The chain is built from TRBV7-2 and TRBJ2-7; the D is unclear. The length of the CDR3 is 12 residues. The germline V and J ends were trimmed by 5 bases and 6 bases, with 11 bases remaining between them. In germline, CDR1 is SGHTA, CDR2 FQGNSA. The CDR3 sequence is CASSKHGGEQYF. CDR3 in DNA: TGTGCCAGCAGCAAACACGGCGGCGAGCAGTACTTC.